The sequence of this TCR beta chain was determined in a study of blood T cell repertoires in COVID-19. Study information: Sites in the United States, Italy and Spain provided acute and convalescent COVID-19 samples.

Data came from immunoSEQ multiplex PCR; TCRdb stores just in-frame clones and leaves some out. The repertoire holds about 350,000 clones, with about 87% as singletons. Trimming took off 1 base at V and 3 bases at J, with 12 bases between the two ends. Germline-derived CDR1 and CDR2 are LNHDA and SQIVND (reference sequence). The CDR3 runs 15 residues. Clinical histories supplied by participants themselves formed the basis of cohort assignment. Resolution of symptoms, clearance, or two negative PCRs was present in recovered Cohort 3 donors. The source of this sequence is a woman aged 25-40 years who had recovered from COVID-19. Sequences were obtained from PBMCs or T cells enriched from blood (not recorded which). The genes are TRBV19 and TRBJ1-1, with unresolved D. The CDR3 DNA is TGTGCCAGTAGTATAGTCCCGGGAACCCACACTGAAGCTTTCTTT. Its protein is CASSIVPGTHTEAFF.